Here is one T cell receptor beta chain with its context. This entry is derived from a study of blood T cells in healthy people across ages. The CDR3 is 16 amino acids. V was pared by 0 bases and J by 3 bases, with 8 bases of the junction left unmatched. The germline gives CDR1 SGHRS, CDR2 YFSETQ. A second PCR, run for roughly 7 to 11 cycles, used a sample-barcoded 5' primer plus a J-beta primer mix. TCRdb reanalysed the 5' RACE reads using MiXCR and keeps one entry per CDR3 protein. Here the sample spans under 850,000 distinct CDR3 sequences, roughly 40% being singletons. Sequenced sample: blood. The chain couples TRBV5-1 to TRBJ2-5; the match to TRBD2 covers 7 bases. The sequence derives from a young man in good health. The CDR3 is CASSLGPSGTKETQYF. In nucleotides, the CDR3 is TGCGCCAGCAGCTTGGGTCCTAGCGGAACAAAAGAGACCCAGTACTTC.